Sequencing of this TCR beta chain was carried out in a study of PD-L1 blockade in urothelial cancer. Study in general: Men with urothelial cancer arising in the bladder made up most of the 29 patients. Of prior chemotherapy regimens, patients had received between 0 and 3.

Time point reported: pretreatment peripheral blood. Samples spanned pretreatment and treatment, with 1 to 8 time points per patient. Added to each PCR by spiking were synthetic TCR analog templates. Sequencing was performed with immunoSEQ multiplex PCR; in TCRdb, only in-frame clones are kept and a portion is missing. The table lists 130,000 or so clones, approximately 84% of them singletons, with roughly 3.5% in the top ten. This CDR3 contains 16 residues. The germline V gene has CDR1 SGHRS and CDR2 YFSETQ. Trimming left V 0 bases short and J 6 bases short, with 16 bases between. The chain is built from TRBV5-1 and TRBJ2-1; tentative D call: TRBD2 (6 bases). The TCR was taken from a man aged 50 or older with urothelial cancer. The material was PBMCs, obtained around atezolizumab (anti-PD-L1) treatment. The CDR3 DNA reads as TGCGCCAGCAGCTTGGTAGGTAGCGGCTCTTTCAATGAGCAGTTCTTC. It codes for CASSLVGSGSFNEQFF. The whole variable domain, remainder taken from reference TRBV5-1 and TRBJ2-1, is KAGVTQTPRYLIKTRGQQVTLSCSPISGHRSVSWYQQTPGQGLQFLFEYFSETQRNKGNFPGRFSGRQFSNSRSEMNVSTLELGDSALYLCASSLVGSGSFNEQFFGPGTRLTVL.